The source of this TCR beta chain is a study of CD8 T cells in Susac syndrome. A quantity of about 0.45 to 1 ug RNA underwent reverse transcription using random hexamers. TCRdb reprocessed the immunoSEQ multiplex PCR reads with MiXCR, giving one entry per CDR3 protein. Of tens of thousands of distinct CDR3 sequences in the sample, over 90% are singletons; the top ten hold about 0.45%. The TCR comes from a human donor with Susac syndrome. The sequencing input was CD8+ T cells from PBMCs.

The CDR3: CSARAPNTDTQYF. The DNA for the CDR3 is TGCAGTGCTAGGGCTCCAAACACAGATACGCAGTATTTT. The genes are TRBV20-1 and TRBJ2-3; D is unresolved. The CDR3 has 13 amino acids. Germline CDR1 reads DFQATT; CDR2 reads SNEGSKA (reference sequence). Between the trimmed V and J ends, which lost 3 bases and 2 bases, there was a span of 9 bases.